This paragraph reports one T cell receptor (beta chain). No antigen is known for it. Time point in this sample: patch test 2, 6 weeks after DPC sensitization. Treatment described: therapeutic diphenylcyclopropenone sensitization with weekly scalp DPC. This specimen comes from a study of human T cells and chemical hapten exposure. TCRdb used MiXCR to reprocess the RACE reads, holding one entry per CDR3 protein. The table lists 90,000 to 110,000 distinct CDR3 sequences, 9% to 9.5% of them singletons. Study-level results: Expanded TCRs made up significantly more big CDR3 similarity clusters than controls did.

The source was whole blood, collected in connection with sensitization to the hapten diphenylcyclopropenone (DPC). This receptor was identified in a middle-aged woman with alopecia areata. Some clones in this sample may be carry-over from other donors' samples.

The CDR3 sequence is CASSYPRDRGLNQPQHF. The CDR3 nucleotides read TGTGCCAGCAGCTACCCGAGGGACAGGGGGCTGAATCAGCCCCAGCATTTT. The chain recombines TRBV6-2 or TRBV6-3 with TRBJ1-5; 12 bases are shared with TRBD1. The ends lost 6 bases at V and 4 bases at J; junction bases unmatched: 10. Germline-derived CDR1 and CDR2 are MNHEY and SVGEGT. The CDR3 totals 17 residues.